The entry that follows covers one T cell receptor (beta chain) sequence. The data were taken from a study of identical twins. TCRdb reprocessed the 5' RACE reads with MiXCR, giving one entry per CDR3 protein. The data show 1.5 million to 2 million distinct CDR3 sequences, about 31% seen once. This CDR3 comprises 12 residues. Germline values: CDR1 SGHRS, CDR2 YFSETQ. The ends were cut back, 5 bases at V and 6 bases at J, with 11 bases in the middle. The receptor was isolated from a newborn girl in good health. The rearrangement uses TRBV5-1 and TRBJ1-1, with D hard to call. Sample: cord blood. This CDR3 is CASRESGAEAFF. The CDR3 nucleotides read TGCGCCAGCAGGGAGTCAGGTGCTGAAGCTTTCTTT. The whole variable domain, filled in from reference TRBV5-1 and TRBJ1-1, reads KAGVTQTPRYLIKTRGQQVTLSCSPISGHRSVSWYQQTPGQGLQFLFEYFSETQRNKGNFPGRFSGRQFSNSRSEMNVSTLELGDSALYLCASRESGAEAFFGQGTRLTVV.